These 18 T cell receptor beta chains originate from one sample sequenced in a study of Ad26.COV2.S vaccination and SARS-CoV-2 variants. Produced via immunoSEQ multiplex PCR; TCRdb's table is partial and in-frame only. The sample has 400,000 to 450,000 clones, approximately 90% seen once. Treatment of the sample: 15 to 20 received Ad26.COV2.S at low or high dose, single or two shots; 5 received placebo; per-sample allocation not given. Sampling was done on day 63 after the first vaccine or placebo injection. This specimen consisted of peripheral blood, obtained in a trial of Ad26.COV2.S vaccine versus placebo. All receptors come from a person aged 18-65 years who received the Ad26.COV2.S COVID-19 vaccine or a placebo.

The chain has TRBV29-1 and TRBJ2-1; D not certain. V lost 2 bases, J lost 8 bases, and 16 bases lay in between. Germline V gene data show CDR1 as SQVTM and CDR2 as ANQGSEA. This CDR3 is 14 amino acids long. This CDR3 reads CSVENHPLYYEQFF. The CDR3 nucleotides read TGCAGCGTTGAAAACCACCCCCTGTACTATGAGCAGTTCTTC.

The rearrangement links TRBV28 to TRBJ1-6; D not certain. CDR3 size: 13 residues. The germline V and J ends were trimmed by 6 bases and 5 bases, with 8 bases remaining between them. CDR1 MDHEN and CDR2 SYDVKM come from the germline V gene. Here the CDR3 reads CASRYGDNSPLHF. The CDR3 DNA is TGTGCCAGCAGATACGGGGATAATTCACCCCTCCACTTT. Together with reference TRBV28 and TRBJ1-6, the CDR3 gives the full variable domain: DVKVTQSSRYLVKRTGEKVFLECVQDMDHENMFWYRQDPGLGLRLIYFSYDVKMKEKGDIPEGYSVSREKKERFSLILESASTNQTSMYLCASRYGDNSPLHFGNGTRLTVT.

In DNA, the CDR3 is TGTGCCACCAGCTTTACAGGGTCCGAGATCAACTATGGCTACACCTTC. It translates to CATSFTGSEINYGYTF. The chain couples TRBV15 to TRBJ1-2, with a tentative D call TRBD1 (6 bases). Germline CDR1 LNHNV, CDR2 YYDKDF (reference sequence). The germline V and J ends were trimmed by 5 bases and 2 bases, with 18 bases remaining between them. The length of the CDR3 is 16 residues.

The chain couples TRBV6-6 to TRBJ2-2; D gene uncertain. The germline gives CDR1 MNHNY, CDR2 SVGAGI (reference sequence). With 6 bases removed from V and 6 bases from J, the gap between germline ends came to 17 bases. The CDR3 spans 15 residues. The CDR3 here is CASSNWAILAGELFF. The CDR3 nucleotides read TGTGCCAGCAGCAATTGGGCTATTTTAGCCGGGGAGCTGTTTTTT.

For this clone: Other DNA sequences in the sample encode the same CDR3. The chain uses TRBV5-5 and TRBJ1-1; possibly TRBD1 for D (5 bases). This CDR3 has 14 residues. In germline, CDR1 is SGHKS, CDR2 YYEKEE (reference sequence). V lost 0 bases, J lost 5 bases, and 11 bases lay in between. The CDR3 DNA reads TGTGCCAGCAGCTTGGGAGGGGTGCAAACTGAAGCTTTCTTT. Translation: CASSLGGVQTEAFF.

The J gene is TRBJ2-2, the V gene TRBV3-1 (or the pseudogene TRBV3-2); TRBD2 matches at 7 bases. Germline-derived CDR1 and CDR2 are LGHDT and YNNKEL (reference sequence). With 4 bases clipped from V and 4 bases from J, the junction kept 6 bases outside the gene matches. This CDR3 is built from 15 residues. The DNA for the CDR3 is TGTGCCAGCAGCCTGGGGGGGAGTATCACCGGGGAGCTGTTTTTT. It encodes CASSLGGSITGELFF.

The chain joins TRBV5-6 to TRBJ2-7; TRBD2 matches at 12 bases. Germline values: CDR1 SGHDT, CDR2 YYEEEE. This CDR3 contains 18 residues. The V and J ends lost 4 bases and 2 bases, in that order; junction bases with no gene match: 13. CDR3 sequence reads: CASSAGLAGVLRTYEQYF. The CDR3 DNA reads TGTGCCAGCAGCGCGGGACTAGCGGGCGTTCTAAGAACCTACGAGCAGTACTTC.

This chain uses TRBV3-1 (or the pseudogene TRBV3-2) with TRBJ2-7; D may be TRBD1 or TRBD2 (5 bases each). The length of the CDR3 is 15 residues. Trimming left V 2 bases short and J 4 bases short, with 15 bases between. Per the germline V gene, CDR1 is LGHDT and CDR2 is YNNKEL (reference sequence). This CDR3 reads CASSQPGTLHYEQYF. The CDR3 DNA follows: TGTGCCAGCAGCCAACCCGGGACCCTCCATTACGAGCAGTACTTC.

The chain links TRBV6-5 to TRBJ1-2, with 7 bases lining up with TRBD1. This CDR3 has 15 amino acids. The ends lost 6 bases at V and 0 bases at J; junction bases unmatched: 7. Germline V gene sequence: CDR1 MNHEY, CDR2 SVGAGI. The CDR3 DNA reads TGTGCCAGCAGACCCCGGGACAGTTCTAACTATGGCTACACCTTC. Protein product: CASRPRDSSNYGYTF.

The chain has TRBV9 and TRBJ1-2; no firm D call. Trimming cost V 0 bases and J 3 bases, with 9 bases left between them. The CDR3 is 14 amino acids. The germline V gene encodes CDR1 SGDLS and CDR2 YYNGEE. The CDR3 protein is CASSVDWTDYGYTF. The DNA for the CDR3 is TGTGCCAGCAGCGTAGATTGGACGGACTATGGCTACACCTTC.

V usage is TRBV12-5 and J usage is TRBJ1-1, with TRBD1 identical over 10 bases. This CDR3 has 16 amino acids. V dropped 1 base and J dropped 3; count of bases not matched to a gene: 5. Germline V gene lookup returns CDR1 LGHNT and CDR2 FRNRAP. CDR3 sequence (DNA): TGTGCTAGTGGTTTGGACTTGGGACAGGGGCACACTGAAGCTTTCTTT. It specifies CASGLDLGQGHTEAFF.

CDR3 coding DNA: TGTGCCAGCAGCTCGATGGGGCCCCAGCATTTT. Its protein product is CASSSMGPQHF. The V call is TRBV7-8, the J call TRBJ1-5; no definite D call. Germline-derived CDR1 and CDR2 are SGHVS and FQNEAQ. There are 11 residues in the CDR3. V was clipped by 4 bases and J by 9 bases, with 7 bases between them.

This clone was counted at least ten times. This chain uses TRBV19 with TRBJ1-2, with D perhaps matching TRBD1 (5 bases). Deletions cut 5 bases from V and 4 bases from J, with 20 bases between. Germline V gives CDR1 LNHDA, CDR2 SQIVND (reference sequence). CDR3 length: 16 residues. CDR3 nucleotide sequence: TGTGCCAGTAGTCTCCTACAGGACGGGGTGGGCTATGGCTACACCTTC. Its translation: CASSLLQDGVGYGYTF.

This rearrangement joins TRBV19 to TRBJ1-5; 7 positions match TRBD1. Germline values: CDR1 LNHDA, CDR2 SQIVND (reference sequence). J lost 0 bases, V lost 3 bases, and 5 bases had no gene match. This CDR3 has 16 residues. DNA for the CDR3: TGTGCCAGTAGTATTGACAGGGCCCTTAGCAATCAGCCCCAGCATTTT. This translates into CASSIDRALSNQPQHF.

This clone came up once. V is TRBV6-6 and J is TRBJ2-1; TRBD2 matches at 12 bases. V lost 5 bases and J lost 4; bases outside the gene matches: 6. Looked up from germline, CDR1 is MNHNY and CDR2 is SVGAGI (reference sequence). This CDR3 is 16 amino acids long. CDR3 sequence reads: CASSKGGTSGYNEQFF. CDR3 coding DNA: TGTGCCAGCAGTAAGGGCGGGACTAGCGGGTACAATGAGCAGTTCTTC.

The genes are TRBV14 and TRBJ1-2; D call uncertain. Trimming took off 0 bases at V and 5 bases at J, with 10 bases between the two ends. Germline CDR1 reads SGHDN; CDR2 reads FVKESK. This CDR3 has 14 residues. CDR3 sequence: CASSQDHTSYGYTF. The CDR3 DNA reads as TGTGCCAGCAGCCAAGATCACACGTCGTATGGCTACACCTTC.

V and J are TRBV5-1 and TRBJ1-6; D might be TRBD1 (6 bases). V lost 4 bases, J lost 7 bases, and 18 bases lay in between. From germline, CDR1 is SGHRS and CDR2 YFSETQ. The CDR3 loop spans 16 amino acids. The CDR3 is CASSPTGGARNSPLHF. CDR3 bases: TGCGCCAGCAGCCCTACTGGGGGGGCGAGGAATTCACCCCTCCACTTT.

This chain uses TRBV7-9 with TRBJ2-7; perhaps TRBD1 as D (5 bases). Germline V gene lookup returns CDR1 SEHNR and CDR2 FQNEAQ (reference sequence). V shed 6 bases and J shed 3 bases, with 15 bases lying between them. The CDR3 has 14 residues. This CDR3 reads CASRPDSLVYEQYF. DNA of the CDR3: TGTGCCAGCAGACCCGACAGCCTAGTCTACGAGCAGTACTTC.